In its sample, the clone carrying this T cell receptor (beta chain) was seen a few times. What it binds is unknown. The CDR3 length is 16 residues. With V trimmed by 6 bases and J by 8 bases, 15 bases remained unmatched. The V gene's germline CDR1 is MNHEY and CDR2 SVGEGT. This sample is drawn from a study of T cell repertoires in cytomegalovirus infection. Study-wide background: Evidence of both CMV infection and a matching HLA type came from public TCR beta signatures.

TCRdb re-analysed the reads in MiXCR, keeping a single row per CDR3 protein. The table shows about 400,000 distinct CDR3 sequences, with approximately 18% occurring only once. Study-level findings and limits: Ex vivo, HLA-C-restricted CMV-specific TCR beta clonotypes prevailed over the rest of the response.

The chain links TRBV6-2 or TRBV6-3 to TRBJ2-1, with 8 positions matching TRBD2. The sample taken for sequencing was PBMCs. The clonotype was recovered from a human donor in good health (CMV status not recorded). Some clones in this sample may be carry-over from other donors' samples. The CDR3 spells CASSHEVVAGIDEQFF. The DNA for the CDR3 is TGTGCCAGCAGCCACGAGGTGGTAGCGGGAATCGATGAGCAGTTCTTC.